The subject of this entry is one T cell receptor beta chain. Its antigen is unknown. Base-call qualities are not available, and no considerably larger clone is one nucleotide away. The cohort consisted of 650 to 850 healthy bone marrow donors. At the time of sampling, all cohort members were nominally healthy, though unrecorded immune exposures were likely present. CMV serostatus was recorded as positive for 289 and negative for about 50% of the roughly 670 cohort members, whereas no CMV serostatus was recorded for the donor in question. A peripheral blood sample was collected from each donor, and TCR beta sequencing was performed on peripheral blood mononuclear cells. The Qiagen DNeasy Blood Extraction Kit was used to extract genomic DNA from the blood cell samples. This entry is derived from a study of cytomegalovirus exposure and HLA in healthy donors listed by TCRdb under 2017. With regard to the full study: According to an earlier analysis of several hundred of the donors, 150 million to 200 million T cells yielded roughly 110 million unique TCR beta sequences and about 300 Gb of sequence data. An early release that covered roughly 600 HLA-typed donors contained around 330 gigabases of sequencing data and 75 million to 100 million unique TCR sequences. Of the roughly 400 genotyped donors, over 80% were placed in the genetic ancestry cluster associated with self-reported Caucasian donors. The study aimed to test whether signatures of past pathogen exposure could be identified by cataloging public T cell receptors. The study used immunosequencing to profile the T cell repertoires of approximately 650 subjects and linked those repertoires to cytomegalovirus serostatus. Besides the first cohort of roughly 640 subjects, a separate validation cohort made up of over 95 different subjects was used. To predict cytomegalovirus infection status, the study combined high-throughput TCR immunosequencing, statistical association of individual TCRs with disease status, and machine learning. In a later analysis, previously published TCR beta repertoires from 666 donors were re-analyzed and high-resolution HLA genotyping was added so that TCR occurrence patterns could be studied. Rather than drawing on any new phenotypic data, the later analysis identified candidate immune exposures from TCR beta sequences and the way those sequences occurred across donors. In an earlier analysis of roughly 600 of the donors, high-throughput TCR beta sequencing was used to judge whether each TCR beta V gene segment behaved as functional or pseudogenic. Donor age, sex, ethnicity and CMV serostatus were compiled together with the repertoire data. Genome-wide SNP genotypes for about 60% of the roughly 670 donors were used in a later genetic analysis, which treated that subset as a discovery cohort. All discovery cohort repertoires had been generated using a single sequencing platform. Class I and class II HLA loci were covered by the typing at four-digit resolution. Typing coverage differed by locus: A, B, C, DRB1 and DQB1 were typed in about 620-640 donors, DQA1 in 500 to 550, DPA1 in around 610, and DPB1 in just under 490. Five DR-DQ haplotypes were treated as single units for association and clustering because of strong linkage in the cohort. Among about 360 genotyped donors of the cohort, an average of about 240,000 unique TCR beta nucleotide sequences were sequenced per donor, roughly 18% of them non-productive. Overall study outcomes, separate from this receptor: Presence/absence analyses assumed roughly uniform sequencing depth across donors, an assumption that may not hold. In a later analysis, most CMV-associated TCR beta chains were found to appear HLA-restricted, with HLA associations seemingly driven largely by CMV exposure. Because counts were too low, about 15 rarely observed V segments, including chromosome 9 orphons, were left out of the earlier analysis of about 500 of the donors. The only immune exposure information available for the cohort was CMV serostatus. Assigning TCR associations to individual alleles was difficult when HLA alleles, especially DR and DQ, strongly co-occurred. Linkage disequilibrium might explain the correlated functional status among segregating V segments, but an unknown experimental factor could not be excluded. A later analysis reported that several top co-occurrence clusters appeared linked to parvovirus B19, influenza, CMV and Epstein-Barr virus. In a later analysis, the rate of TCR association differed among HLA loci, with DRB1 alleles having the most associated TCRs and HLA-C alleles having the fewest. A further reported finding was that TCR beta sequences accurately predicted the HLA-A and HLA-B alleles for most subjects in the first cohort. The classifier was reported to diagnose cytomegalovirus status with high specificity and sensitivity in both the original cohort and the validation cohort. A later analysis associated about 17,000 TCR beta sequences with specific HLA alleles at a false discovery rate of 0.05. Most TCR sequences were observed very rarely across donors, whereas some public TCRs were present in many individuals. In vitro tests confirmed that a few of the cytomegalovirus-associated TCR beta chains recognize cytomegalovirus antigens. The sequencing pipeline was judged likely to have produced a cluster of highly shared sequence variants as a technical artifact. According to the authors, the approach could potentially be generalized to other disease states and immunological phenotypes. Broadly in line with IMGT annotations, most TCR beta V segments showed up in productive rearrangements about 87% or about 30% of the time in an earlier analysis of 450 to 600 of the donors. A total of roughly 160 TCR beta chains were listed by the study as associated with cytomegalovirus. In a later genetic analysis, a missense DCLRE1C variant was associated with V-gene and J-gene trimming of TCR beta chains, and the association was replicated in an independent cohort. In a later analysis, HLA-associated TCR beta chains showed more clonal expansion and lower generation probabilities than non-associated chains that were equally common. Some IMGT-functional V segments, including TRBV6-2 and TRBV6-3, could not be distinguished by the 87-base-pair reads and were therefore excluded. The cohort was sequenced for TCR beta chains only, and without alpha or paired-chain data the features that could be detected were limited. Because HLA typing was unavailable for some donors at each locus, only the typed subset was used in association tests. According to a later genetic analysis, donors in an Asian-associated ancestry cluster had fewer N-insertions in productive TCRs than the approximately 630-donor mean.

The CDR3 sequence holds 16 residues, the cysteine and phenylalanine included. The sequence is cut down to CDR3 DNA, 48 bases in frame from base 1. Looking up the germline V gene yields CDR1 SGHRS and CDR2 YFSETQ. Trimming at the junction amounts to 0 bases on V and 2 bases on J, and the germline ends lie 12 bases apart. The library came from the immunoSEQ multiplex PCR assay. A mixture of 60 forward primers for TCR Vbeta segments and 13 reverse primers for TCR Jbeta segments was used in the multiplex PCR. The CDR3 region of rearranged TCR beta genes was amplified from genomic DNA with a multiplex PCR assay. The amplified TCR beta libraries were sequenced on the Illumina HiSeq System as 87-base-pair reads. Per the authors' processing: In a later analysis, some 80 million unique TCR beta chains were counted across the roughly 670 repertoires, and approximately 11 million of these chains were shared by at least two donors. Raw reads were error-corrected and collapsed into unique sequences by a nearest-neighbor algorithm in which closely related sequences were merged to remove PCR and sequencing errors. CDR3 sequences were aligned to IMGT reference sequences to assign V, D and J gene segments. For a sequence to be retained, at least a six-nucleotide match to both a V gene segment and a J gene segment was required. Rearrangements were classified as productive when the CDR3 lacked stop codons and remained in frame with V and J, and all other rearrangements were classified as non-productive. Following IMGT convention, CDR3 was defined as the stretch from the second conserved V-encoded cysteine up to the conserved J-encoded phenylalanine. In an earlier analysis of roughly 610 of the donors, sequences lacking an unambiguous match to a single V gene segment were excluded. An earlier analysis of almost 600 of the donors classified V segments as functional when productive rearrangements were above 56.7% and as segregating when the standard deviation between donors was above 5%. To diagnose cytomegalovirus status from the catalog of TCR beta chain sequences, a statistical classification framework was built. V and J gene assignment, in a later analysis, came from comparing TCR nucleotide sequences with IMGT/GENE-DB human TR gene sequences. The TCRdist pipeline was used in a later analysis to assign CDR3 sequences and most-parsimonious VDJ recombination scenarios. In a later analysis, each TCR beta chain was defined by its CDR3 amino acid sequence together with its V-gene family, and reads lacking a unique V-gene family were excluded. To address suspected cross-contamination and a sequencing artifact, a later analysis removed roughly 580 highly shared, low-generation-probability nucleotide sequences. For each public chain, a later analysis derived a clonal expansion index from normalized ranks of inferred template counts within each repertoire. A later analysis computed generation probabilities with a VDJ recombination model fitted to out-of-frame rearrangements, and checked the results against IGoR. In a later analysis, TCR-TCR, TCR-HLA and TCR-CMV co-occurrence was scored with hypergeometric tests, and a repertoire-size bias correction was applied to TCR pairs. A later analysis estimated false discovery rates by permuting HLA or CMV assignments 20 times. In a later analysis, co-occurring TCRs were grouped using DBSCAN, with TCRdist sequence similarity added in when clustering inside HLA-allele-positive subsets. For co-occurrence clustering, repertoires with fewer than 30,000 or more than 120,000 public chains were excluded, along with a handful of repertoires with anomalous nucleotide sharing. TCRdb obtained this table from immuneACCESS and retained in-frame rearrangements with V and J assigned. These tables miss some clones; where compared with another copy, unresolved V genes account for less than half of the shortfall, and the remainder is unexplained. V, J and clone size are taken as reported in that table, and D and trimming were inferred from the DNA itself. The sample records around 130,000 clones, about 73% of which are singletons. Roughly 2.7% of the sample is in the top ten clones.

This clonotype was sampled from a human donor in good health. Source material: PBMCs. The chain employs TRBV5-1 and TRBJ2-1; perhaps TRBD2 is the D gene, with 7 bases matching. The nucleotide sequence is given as TGCGCCAGCAGCTTGGGTGGGGGGGGCACCTACAATGAGCAGTTCTTC. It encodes CASSLGGGGTYNEQFF.